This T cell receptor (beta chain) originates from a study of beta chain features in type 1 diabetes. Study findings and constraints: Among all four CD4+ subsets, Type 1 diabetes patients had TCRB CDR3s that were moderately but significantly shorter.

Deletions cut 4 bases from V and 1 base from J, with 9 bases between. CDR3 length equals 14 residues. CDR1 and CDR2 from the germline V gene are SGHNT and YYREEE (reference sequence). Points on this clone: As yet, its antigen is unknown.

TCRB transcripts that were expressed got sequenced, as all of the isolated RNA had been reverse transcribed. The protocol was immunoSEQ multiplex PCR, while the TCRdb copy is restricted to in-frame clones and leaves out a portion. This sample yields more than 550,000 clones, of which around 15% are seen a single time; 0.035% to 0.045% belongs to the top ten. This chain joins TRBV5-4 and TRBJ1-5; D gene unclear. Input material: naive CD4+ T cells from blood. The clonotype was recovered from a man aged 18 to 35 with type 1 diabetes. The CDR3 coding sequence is TGTGCCAGCAGCCTGAGCCCGAGCAATCAGCCCCAGCATTTT. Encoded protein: CASSLSPSNQPQHF.